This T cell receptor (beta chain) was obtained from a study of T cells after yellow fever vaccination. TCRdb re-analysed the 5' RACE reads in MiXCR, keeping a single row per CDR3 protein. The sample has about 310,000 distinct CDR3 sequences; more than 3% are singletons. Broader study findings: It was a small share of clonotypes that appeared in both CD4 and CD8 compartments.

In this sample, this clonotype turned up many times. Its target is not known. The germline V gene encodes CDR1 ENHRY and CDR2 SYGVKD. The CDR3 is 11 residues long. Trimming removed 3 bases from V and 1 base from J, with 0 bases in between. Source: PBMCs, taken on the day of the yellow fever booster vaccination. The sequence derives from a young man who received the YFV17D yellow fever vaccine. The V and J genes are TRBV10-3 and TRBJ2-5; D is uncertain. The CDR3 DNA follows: TGTGCCATCAGTGACCAAGAGACCCAGTACTTC. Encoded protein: CAISDQETQYF.